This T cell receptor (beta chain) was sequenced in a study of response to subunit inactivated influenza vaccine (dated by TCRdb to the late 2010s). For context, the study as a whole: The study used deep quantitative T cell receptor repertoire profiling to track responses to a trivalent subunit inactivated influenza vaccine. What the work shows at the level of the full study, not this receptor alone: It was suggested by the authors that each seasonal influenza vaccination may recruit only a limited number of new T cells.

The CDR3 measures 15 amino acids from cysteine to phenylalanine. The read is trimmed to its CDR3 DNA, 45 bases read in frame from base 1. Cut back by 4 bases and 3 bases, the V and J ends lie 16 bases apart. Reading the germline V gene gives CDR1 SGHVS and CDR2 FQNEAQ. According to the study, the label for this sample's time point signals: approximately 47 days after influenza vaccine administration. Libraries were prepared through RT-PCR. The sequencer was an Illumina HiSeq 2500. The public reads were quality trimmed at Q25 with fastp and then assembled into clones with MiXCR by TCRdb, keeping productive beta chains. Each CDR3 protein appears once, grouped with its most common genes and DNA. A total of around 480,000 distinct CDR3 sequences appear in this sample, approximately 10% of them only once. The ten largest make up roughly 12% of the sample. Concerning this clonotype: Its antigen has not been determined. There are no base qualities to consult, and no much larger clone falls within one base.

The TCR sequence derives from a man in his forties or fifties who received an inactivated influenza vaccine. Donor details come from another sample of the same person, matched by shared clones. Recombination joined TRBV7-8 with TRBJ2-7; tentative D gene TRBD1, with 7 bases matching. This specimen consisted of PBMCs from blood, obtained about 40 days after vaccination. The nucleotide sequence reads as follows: TGTGCCAGCAGCTCATACAGGGGAGGTGTCTACGAGCAGTACTTC. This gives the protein CASSSYRGGVYEQYF.